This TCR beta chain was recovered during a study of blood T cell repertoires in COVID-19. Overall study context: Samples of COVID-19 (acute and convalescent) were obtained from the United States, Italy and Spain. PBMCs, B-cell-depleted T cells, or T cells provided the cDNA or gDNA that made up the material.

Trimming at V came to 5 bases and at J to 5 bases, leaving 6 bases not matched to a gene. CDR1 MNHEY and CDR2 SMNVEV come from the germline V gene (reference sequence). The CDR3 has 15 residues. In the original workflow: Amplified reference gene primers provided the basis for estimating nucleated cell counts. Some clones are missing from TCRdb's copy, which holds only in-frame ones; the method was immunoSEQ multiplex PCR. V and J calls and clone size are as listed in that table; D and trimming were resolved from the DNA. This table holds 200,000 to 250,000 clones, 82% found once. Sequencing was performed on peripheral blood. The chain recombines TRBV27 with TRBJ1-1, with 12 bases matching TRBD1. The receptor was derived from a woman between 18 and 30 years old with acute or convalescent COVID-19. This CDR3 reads CASSPRDRGHTEAFF. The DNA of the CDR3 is TGTGCCAGCAGTCCCCGGGACAGGGGGCATACTGAAGCTTTCTTT.